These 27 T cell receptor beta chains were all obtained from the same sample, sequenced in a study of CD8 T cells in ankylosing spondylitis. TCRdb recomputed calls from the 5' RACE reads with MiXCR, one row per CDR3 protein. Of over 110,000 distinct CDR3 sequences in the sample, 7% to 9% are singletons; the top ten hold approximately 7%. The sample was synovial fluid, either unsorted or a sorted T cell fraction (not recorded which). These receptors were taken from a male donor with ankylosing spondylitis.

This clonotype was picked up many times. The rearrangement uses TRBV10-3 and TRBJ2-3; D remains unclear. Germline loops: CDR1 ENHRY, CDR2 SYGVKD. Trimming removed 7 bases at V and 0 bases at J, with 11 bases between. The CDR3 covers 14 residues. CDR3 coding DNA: TGTGCCATCAAGGCCCCTGAGAGCACAGATACGCAGTATTTT. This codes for CAIKAPESTDTQYF.

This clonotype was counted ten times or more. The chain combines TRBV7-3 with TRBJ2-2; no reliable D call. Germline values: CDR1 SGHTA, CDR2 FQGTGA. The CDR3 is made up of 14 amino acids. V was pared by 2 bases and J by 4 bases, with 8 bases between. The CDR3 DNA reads TGTGCCAGCAGCTTACTGGTTGGCACCGGGGAGCTGTTTTTT. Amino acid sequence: CASSLLVGTGELFF.

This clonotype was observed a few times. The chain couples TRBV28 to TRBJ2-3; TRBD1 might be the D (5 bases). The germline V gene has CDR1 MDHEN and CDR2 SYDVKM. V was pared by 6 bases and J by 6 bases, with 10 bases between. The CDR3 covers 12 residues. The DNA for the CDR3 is TGTGCCAGCAGACTAAACAGGGATACGCAGTATTTT. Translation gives CASRLNRDTQYF.

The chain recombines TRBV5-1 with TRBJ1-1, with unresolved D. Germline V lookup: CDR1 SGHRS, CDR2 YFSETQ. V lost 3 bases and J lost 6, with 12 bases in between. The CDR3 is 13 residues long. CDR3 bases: TGCGCCAGCAGCTGGAGGGAGGGAGCTGAAGCTTTCTTT. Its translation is CASSWREGAEAFF.

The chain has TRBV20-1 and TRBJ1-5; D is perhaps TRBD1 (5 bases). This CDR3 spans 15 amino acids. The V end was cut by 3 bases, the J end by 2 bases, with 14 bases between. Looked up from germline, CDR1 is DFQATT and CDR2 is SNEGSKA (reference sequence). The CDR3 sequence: CSARKEGWGNQPQHF. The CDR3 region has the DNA TGCAGTGCTAGGAAGGAGGGGTGGGGCAATCAGCCCCAGCATTTT.

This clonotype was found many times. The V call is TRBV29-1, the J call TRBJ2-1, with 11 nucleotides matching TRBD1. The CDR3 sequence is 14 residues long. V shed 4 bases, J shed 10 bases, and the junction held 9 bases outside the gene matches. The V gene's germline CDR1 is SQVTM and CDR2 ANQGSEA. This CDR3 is CSVVAGTGGREQFF. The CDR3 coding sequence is TGCAGCGTTGTCGCCGGGACAGGGGGTCGGGAGCAGTTCTTC.

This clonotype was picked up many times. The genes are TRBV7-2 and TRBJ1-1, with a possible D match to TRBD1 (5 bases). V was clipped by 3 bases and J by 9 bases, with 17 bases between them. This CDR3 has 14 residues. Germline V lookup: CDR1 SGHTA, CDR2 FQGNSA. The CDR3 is CASSLRRGEGKAFF. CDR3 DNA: TGTGCCAGCAGCTTGAGAAGAGGGGAAGGAAAAGCTTTCTTT.

The CDR3: CASSSAQMDTDTQYF. For the CDR3, the DNA is TGCGCCAGCAGCTCGGCCCAGATGGACACAGATACGCAGTATTTT. This chain links TRBV5-1 with TRBJ2-3; D uncertain. Deletions cut 3 bases from V and 2 bases from J, with 13 bases between. Germline CDR1 SGHRS, CDR2 YFSETQ. The CDR3 consists of 15 residues.

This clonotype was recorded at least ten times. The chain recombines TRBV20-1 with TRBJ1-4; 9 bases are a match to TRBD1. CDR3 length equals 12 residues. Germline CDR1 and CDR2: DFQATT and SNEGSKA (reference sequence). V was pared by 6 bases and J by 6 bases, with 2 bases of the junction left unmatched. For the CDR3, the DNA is TGCAGTGCCTACAGGGGGCATGAAAAACTGTTTTTT. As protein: CSAYRGHEKLFF.

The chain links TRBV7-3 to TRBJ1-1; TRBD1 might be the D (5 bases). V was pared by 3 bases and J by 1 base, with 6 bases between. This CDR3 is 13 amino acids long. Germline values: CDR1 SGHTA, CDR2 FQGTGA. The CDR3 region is CASSFGTNTEAFF. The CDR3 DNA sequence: TGTGCCAGCAGCTTTGGGACGAACACTGAAGCTTTCTTT.

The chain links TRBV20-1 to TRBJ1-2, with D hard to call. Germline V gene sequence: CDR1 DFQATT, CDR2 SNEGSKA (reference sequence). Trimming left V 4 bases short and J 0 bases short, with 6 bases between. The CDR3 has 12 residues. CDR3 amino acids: CSATTANYGYTF. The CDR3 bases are TGCAGTGCTACGACTGCTAACTATGGCTACACCTTC.

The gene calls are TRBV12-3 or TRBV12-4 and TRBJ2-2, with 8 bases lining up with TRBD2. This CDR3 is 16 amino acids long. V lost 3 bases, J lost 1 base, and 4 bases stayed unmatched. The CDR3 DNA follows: TGTGCCAGCAGTTTCGGTCTAGCGGGGAACACCGGGGAGCTGTTTTTT. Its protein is CASSFGLAGNTGELFF.

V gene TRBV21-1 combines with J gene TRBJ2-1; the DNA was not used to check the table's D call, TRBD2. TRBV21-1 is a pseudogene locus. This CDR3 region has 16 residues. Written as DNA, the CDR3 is TGTGCCAGCAGCGGGATAGCGGGGGCCTACTACAATGAGCAGTTCTTC. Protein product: CASSGIAGAYYNEQFF.

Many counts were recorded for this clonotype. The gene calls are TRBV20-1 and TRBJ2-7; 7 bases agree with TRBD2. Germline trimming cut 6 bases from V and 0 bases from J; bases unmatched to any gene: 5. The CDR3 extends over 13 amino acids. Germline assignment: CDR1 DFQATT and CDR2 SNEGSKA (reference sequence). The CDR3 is CSALAELSYEQYF. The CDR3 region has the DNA TGCAGTGCCCTAGCGGAGCTCTCCTACGAGCAGTACTTC.

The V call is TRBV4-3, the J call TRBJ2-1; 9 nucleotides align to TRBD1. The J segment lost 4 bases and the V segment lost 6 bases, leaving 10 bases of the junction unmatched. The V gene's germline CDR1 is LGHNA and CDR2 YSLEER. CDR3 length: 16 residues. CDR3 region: CASSSVTGGWYNEQFF. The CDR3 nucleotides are TGCGCCAGCAGTTCCGTGACAGGGGGATGGTACAATGAGCAGTTCTTC.

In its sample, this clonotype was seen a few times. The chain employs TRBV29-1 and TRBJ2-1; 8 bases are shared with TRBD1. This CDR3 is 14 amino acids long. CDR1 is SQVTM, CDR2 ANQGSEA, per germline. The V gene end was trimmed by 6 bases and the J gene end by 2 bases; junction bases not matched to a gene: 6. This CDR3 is CSVQRTGPYNEQFF. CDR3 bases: TGCAGCGTCCAGAGGACAGGGCCCTACAATGAGCAGTTCTTC.

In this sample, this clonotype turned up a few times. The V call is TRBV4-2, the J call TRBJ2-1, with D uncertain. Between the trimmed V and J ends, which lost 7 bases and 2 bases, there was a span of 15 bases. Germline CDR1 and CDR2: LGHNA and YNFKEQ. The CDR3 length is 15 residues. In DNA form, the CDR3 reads TGTGCCAGCACCGAATTAGGTGGGCCCTACAATGAGCAGTTCTTC. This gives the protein CASTELGGPYNEQFF.

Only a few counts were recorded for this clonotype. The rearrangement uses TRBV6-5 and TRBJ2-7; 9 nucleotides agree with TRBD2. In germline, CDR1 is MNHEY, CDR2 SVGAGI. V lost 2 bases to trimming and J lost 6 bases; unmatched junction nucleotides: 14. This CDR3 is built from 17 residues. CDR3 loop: CASSYLRRGGHLVEQYF. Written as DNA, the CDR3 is TGTGCCAGCAGTTACCTAAGGCGGGGGGGCCACCTGGTCGAGCAGTACTTC.

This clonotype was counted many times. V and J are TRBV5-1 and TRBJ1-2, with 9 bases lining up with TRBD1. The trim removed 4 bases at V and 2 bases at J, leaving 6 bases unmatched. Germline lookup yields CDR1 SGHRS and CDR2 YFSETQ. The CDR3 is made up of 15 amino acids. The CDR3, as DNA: TGCGCCAGCAGCGGAGGACAGGGGAGGAACTATGGCTACACCTTC. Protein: CASSGGQGRNYGYTF. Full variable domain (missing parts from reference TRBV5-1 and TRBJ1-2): KAGVTQTPRYLIKTRGQQVTLSCSPISGHRSVSWYQQTPGQGLQFLFEYFSETQRNKGNFPGRFSGRQFSNSRSEMNVSTLELGDSALYLCASSGGQGRNYGYTFGSGTRLTVV.

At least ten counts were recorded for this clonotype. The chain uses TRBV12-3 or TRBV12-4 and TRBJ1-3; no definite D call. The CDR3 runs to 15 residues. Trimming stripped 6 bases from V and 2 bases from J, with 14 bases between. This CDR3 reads CASSRITEPGNTIYF. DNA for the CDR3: TGTGCCAGCAGCAGAATTACAGAGCCTGGAAACACCATATATTTT.

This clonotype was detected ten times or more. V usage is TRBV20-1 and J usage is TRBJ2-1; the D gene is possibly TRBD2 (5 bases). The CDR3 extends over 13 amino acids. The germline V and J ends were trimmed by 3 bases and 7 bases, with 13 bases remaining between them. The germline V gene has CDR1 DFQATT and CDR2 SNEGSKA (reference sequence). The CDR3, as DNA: TGCAGTGCTAGTTTCAGGAGGAATAATGAGCAGTTCTTC. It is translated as CSASFRRNNEQFF.

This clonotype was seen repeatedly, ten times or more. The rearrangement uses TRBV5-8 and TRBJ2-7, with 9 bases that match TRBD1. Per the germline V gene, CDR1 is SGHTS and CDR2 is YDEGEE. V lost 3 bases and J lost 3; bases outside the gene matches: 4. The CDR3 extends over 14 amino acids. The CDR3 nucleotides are TGTGCCAGCAGCTCCAGGACAGGGGTCTACGAGCAGTACTTC. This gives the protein CASSSRTGVYEQYF.

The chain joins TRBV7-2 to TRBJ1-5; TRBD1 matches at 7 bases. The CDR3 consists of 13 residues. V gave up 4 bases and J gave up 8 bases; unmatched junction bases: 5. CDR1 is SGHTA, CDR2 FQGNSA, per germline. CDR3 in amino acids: CASSSDRRKPQHF. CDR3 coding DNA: TGTGCCAGCAGCTCGGACAGGCGCAAGCCCCAGCATTTT.

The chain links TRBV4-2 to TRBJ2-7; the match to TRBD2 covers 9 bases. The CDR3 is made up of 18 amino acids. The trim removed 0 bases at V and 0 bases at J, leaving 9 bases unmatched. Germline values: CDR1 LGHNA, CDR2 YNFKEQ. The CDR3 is CASSQEVPLAGTSYEQYF. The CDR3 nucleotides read TGTGCCAGCAGCCAAGAAGTTCCTCTAGCGGGAACCTCCTACGAGCAGTACTTC.

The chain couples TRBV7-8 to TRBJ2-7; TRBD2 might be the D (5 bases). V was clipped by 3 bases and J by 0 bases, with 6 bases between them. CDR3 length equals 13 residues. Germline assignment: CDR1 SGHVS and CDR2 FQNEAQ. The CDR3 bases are TGTGCCAGCAGCTTTACTAGCTCCTACGAGCAGTACTTC. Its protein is CASSFTSSYEQYF.

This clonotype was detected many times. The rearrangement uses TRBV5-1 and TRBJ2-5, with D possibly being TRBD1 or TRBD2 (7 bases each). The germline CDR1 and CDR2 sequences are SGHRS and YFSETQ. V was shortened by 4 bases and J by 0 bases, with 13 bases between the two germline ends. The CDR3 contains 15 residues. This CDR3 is CASSRQGGDQETQYF. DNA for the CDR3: TGCGCCAGCAGCCGACAGGGAGGGGACCAAGAGACCCAGTACTTC.

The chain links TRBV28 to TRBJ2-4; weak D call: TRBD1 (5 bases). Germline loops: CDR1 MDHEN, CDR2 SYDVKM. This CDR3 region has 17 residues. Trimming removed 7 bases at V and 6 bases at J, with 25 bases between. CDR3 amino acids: CASNSYRMGLVANIQYF. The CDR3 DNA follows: TGTGCCAGCAACTCCTACCGGATGGGGCTAGTGGCAAACATTCAGTACTTC. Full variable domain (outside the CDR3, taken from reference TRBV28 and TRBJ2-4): DVKVTQSSRYLVKRTGEKVFLECVQDMDHENMFWYRQDPGLGLRLIYFSYDVKMKEKGDIPEGYSVSREKKERFSLILESASTNQTSMYLCASNSYRMGLVANIQYFGAGTRLSVL.